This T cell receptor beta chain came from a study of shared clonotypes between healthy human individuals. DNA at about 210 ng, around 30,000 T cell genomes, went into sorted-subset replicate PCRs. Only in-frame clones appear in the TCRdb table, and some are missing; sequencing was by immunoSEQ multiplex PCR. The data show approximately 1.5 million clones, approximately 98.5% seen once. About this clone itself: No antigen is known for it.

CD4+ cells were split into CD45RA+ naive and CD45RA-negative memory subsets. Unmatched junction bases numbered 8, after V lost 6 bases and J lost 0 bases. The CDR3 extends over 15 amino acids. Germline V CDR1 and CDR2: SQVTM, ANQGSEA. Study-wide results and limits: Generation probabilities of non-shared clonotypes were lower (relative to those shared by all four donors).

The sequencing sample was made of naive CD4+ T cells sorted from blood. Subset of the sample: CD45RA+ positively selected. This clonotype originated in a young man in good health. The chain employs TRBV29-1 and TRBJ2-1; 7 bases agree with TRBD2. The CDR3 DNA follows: TGCAGCGTAGCGGGGAAACGGGCCTCCTACAATGAGCAGTTCTTC. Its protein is CSVAGKRASYNEQFF.